Shown below are 14 T cell receptor beta chains from a single sample sequenced in a study of blood T cell repertoires in COVID-19. Measured with immunoSEQ multiplex PCR; TCRdb has only the in-frame clones, and not every one. The sample records some 110,000 clones, approximately 83% being singletons. The sample consisted of peripheral blood. The receptors originated from a woman aged 70-85 years with acute or convalescent COVID-19.

The V gene is TRBV30, the J gene TRBJ1-2; D ambiguous. V was pared by 5 bases and J by 8 bases, with 15 bases between. CDR1 is GTSNPN and CDR2 is SVGIG in the germline V gene (reference sequence). This CDR3 is 12 amino acids long. CDR3 region: CAWGEGVSGYTF. For the CDR3, the DNA is TGTGCCTGGGGGGAGGGCGTGAGCGGCTACACCTTC.

Only a few counts were recorded for this clone. The V and J genes are TRBV6-2 or TRBV6-3 and TRBJ1-6; 9 bases match TRBD1. After removal of 2 bases from V and 7 bases from J, the junction contained 0 bases not matched to a gene. The CDR3 totals 14 residues. CDR1 and CDR2 (germline): MNHEY, SVGEGT. The CDR3 nucleotides are TGTGCCAGCAGTTACGGGACAGGGAATTCACCCCTCCACTTT. Amino acid sequence: CASSYGTGNSPLHF.

In its sample, this clone was seen a few times. The chain is built from TRBV6-4 and TRBJ1-3; D remains unclear. CDR1 and CDR2 from the germline V gene are MRHNA and SNTAGT. V lost 3 bases and J 0 bases, leaving 9 bases between the germline ends. The CDR3 runs 15 residues. CDR3 amino acids: CASSERGRSGNTIYF. CDR3 coding DNA: TGTGCCAGCAGTGAGAGAGGGCGCTCTGGAAACACCATATATTTT.

The chain employs TRBV12-3 or TRBV12-4 and TRBJ1-1; D is unresolved. The CDR3 runs to 13 residues. V gave up 6 bases and J gave up 5 bases, with 13 bases separating them. The CDR3 region has the DNA TGTGCCAGCAGCCCGACGGGTCGGACTGAAGCTTTCTTT. It is translated as CASSPTGRTEAFF.

The V and J genes are TRBV5-6 and TRBJ1-1, with 9 nucleotides matching TRBD1. Germline V gives CDR1 SGHDT, CDR2 YYEEEE. The CDR3 contains 18 residues. After removal of 4 bases from V and 4 bases from J, the junction contained 17 bases not matched to a gene. Written as DNA, the CDR3 is TGTGCCAGCAGCCTGAACCGTGGGACAGGGTATTTGGGCACTGAAGCTTTCTTT. Translation: CASSLNRGTGYLGTEAFF.

V is TRBV19 and J is TRBJ1-1; the D is unclear. Germline V CDR1 and CDR2: LNHDA, SQIVND (reference sequence). This CDR3 is 12 amino acids long. Trimming stripped 5 bases from V and 1 base from J, with 5 bases between. CDR3 bases: TGTGCCAGTAGTCGACAGAACACTGAAGCTTTCTTT. This codes for CASSRQNTEAFF. Variable domain in full (rest from reference TRBV19 and TRBJ1-1): DGGITQSPKYLFRKEGQNVTLSCEQNLNHDAMYWYRQDPGQGLRLIYYSQIVNDFQKGDIAEGYSVSREKKESFPLTVTSAQKNPTAFYLCASSRQNTEAFFGQGTRLTVV.

This clone was seen a single time. This chain joins TRBV4-1 and TRBJ2-2; possible D gene TRBD1, 6 bases. Germline V CDR1 and CDR2: MGHRA, YSYEKL. The CDR3 is 16 amino acids. V was cut by 3 bases and J by 0 bases, with 11 bases left in between. CDR3 region: CASSHQTGTNTGELFF. DNA for the CDR3: TGCGCCAGCAGCCATCAAACAGGGACGAACACCGGGGAGCTGTTTTTT.

The CDR3 DNA reads as TGTGCCAGTAGTAAGCTCGCTCTAGGAGAGACCCAGTACTTC. Its translation is CASSKLALGETQYF. The chain couples TRBV19 to TRBJ2-5; D is unclear. V shed 4 bases and J shed 4 bases, with 13 bases lying between them. Germline lookup yields CDR1 LNHDA and CDR2 SQIVND (reference sequence). This CDR3 contains 14 residues.

V gene TRBV18 combines with J gene TRBJ1-6, with 7 bases identical to TRBD1. The V and J ends lost 4 bases and 5 bases, in that order; junction bases with no gene match: 5. CDR1 KGHSH and CDR2 LQKENI come from the germline V gene. There are 15 residues in the CDR3. The CDR3 here is CASSQGQGDNSPLHF. The CDR3 DNA sequence: TGTGCCAGCTCACAGGGTCAGGGGGATAATTCACCCCTCCACTTT.

CDR3 sequence (DNA): TGTGCCAGCAGCCCCGGACAGGAAGCCTACAATGAGCAGTTCTTC. It encodes CASSPGQEAYNEQFF. The genes are TRBV7-2 and TRBJ2-1; 7 bases fit TRBD1. The J segment lost 2 bases and the V segment lost 5 bases, leaving 6 bases of the junction unmatched. CDR1 and CDR2 from the germline V gene are SGHTA and FQGNSA. There are 15 residues in the CDR3.

The chain employs TRBV5-8 and TRBJ1-5, with 9 nucleotides matching TRBD1. This CDR3 has 14 amino acids. Trimming took 5 bases from V and 6 from J; bases not matched to a gene: 6. The germline gives CDR1 SGHTS, CDR2 YDEGEE. The DNA of the CDR3 is TGTGCCAGCAGTGGGGGACAGGGCGGTCAGCCCCAGCATTTT. Translated: CASSGGQGGQPQHF.

The chain uses TRBV9 and TRBJ1-1; TRBD1 matches at 7 bases. Germline CDR1 reads SGDLS; CDR2 reads YYNGEE. This CDR3 region has 13 residues. V lost 4 bases to trimming and J lost 3 bases; unmatched junction nucleotides: 3. For the CDR3, the DNA is TGTGCCAGCAGCTTAGGGACAGACACTGAAGCTTTCTTT. The encoded protein is CASSLGTDTEAFF.

In its sample, this clone was seen a few times. This chain connects TRBV11-2 to TRBJ1-1; D unresolved. This CDR3 spans 15 amino acids. The V gene lost 4 bases and the J gene lost 5 bases, with 17 bases spanning the gap. Per the germline V gene, CDR1 is SGHAT and CDR2 is FQNNGV. CDR3 amino acids: CASSSSPGMGTEAFF. The CDR3 region has the DNA TGTGCCAGCAGCTCCTCCCCGGGGATGGGGACTGAAGCTTTCTTT.

The chain joins TRBV2 to TRBJ1-4; D is perhaps TRBD1 (6 bases). Trimming pared 7 bases from V and 0 bases from J, leaving 12 bases between. Germline assignment: CDR1 SNHLY and CDR2 FYNNEI. The CDR3 is 15 amino acids. Written as DNA, the CDR3 is TGTGCCAGCACCCGGGACACCTCAACTAATGAAAAACTGTTTTTT. Protein sequence: CASTRDTSTNEKLFF.